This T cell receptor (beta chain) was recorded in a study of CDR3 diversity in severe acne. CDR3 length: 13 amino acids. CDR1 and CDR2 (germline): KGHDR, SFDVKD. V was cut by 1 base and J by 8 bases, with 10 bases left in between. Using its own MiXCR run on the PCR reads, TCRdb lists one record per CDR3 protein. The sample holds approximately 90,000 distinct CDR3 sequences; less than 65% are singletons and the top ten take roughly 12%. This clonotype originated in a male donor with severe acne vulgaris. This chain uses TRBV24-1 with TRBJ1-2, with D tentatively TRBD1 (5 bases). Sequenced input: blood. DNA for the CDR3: TGTGCCACCAGTGATTTCCAGGGTCGCGGCTACACCTTC. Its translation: CATSDFQGRGYTF.